This is a list of T cell receptor beta chains from one sample in a study of blood T cell repertoires in COVID-19. Profiled with immunoSEQ multiplex PCR; TCRdb holds only in-frame clones, not every one. The data contain 25,000 to 30,000 clones, around 74% of them singletons. What was sequenced was peripheral blood. All receptors come from a woman aged 70-85 years with active or convalescent COVID-19. Both conserved end residues are part of each CDR3. The D gene is left open where the match is weak. Clone size is shown for a subset of rows, as once, few, many or a class of expanded clone.

clone_size d_call j_call v_call cdr3_aa cdr3_nt
. TRBD1 TRBJ1-1 TRBV7-2 CASSLGQLNTEAFF TGTGCCAGCAGCCTGGGACAGCTGAACACTGAAGCTTTCTTT
. . TRBJ1-2 TRBV19 CASTPQRPRQGQRYGYTF TGTGCCAGTACTCCCCAGCGGCCTAGACAAGGGCAGAGATATGGCTACACCTTC
. . TRBJ1-6 TRBV6-5 CASSYKGLRGTSPLHF TGTGCCAGCAGTTACAAGGGTTTAAGGGGAACTTCACCCCTCCACTTT
. . TRBJ2-4 TRBV20-1 CSASGQIGAIQYF TGCAGTGCTAGTGGGCAAATTGGGGCCATTCAGTACTTC
. . TRBJ1-6 TRBV27 CASSLSGGSYLGSPLHF TGTGCCAGCAGTTTGTCAGGAGGGAGCTATCTCGGTTCACCCCTCCACTTT
. . TRBJ2-1 TRBV20-1 CSASHGGGAYNEQFF TGCAGTGCTAGTCACGGCGGAGGGGCGTACAATGAGCAGTTCTTC
. . TRBJ2-1 TRBV7-9 CASSLVGQGGMGEQFF TGTGCCAGCAGCTTAGTAGGGCAGGGGGGTATGGGCGAGCAGTTCTTC
. . TRBJ2-7 TRBV5-4 CASSQGQLGVQYF TGTGCCAGCAGCCAAGGACAGCTAGGGGTGCAGTACTTC
. TRBD2 TRBJ2-5 TRBV18 CASSLVDSGIQETQYF TGTGCCAGCTCCCTTGTTGATAGCGGGATCCAAGAGACCCAGTACTTC
. . TRBJ2-3 TRBV19 CASSTLGGTDTQYF TGTGCCAGTAGTACTCTAGGGGGCACAGATACGCAGTATTTT
few . TRBJ1-4 TRBV18 CASTGILSEKLFF TGTGCCAGCACCGGGATCCTGTCTGAAAAACTGTTTTTT
. . TRBJ2-3 TRBV5-8 CASSLGAGAGADTQYF TGTGCCAGCAGCTTGGGGGCGGGGGCCGGGGCAGATACGCAGTATTTT
once . TRBJ2-5 TRBV4-3 CASSQVGSGGPGETQYF TGCGCCAGCAGCCAAGTCGGTTCGGGGGGCCCGGGGGAGACCCAGTACTTC
. . TRBJ1-4 TRBV6-5 CASSPQGSSEKLFF TGTGCCAGCAGTCCCCAGGGTAGTAGTGAAAAACTGTTTTTT
. . TRBJ1-1 TRBV28 CASSLGPNTEAFF TGTGCCAGCAGCCTCGGTCCCAACACTGAAGCTTTCTTT
. TRBD1 TRBJ1-1 TRBV4-3 CASSQVPGQRNTEAFF TGCGCCAGCAGCCAAGTCCCGGGACAGAGAAACACTGAAGCTTTCTTT
few . TRBJ2-7 TRBV18 CASSPVGAEQYF TGTGCCAGCTCACCAGTTGGGGCCGAGCAGTACTTC
. TRBD2 TRBJ2-1 TRBV27 CASRLAGVRDNEQFF TGTGCCAGCAGACTAGCGGGAGTTCGGGACAATGAGCAGTTCTTC
. TRBD1 TRBJ2-5 TRBV19 CASSTIGQGGETQYF TGTGCCAGTAGTACCATCGGACAGGGCGGGGAGACCCAGTACTTC
. . TRBJ1-5 TRBV4-1 CASSQDLTPGHLRISPQHF TGCGCCAGCAGCCAAGATCTGACACCCGGCCACCTCCGAATCAGCCCCCAGCATTTT
. . TRBJ1-2 TRBV19 CASSMEWRLAGYTF TGTGCCAGTAGTATGGAGTGGCGGCTGGCGGGCTACACCTTC
. TRBD1 TRBJ1-2 TRBV6-6 CASRPGGPQGYTF TGTGCCAGCAGGCCAGGGGGGCCTCAAGGCTACACCTTC
. TRBD2 TRBJ2-1 TRBV28 CASSLGLAASVYEQFF TGTGCCAGCAGTTTAGGACTAGCGGCCTCTGTCTATGAGCAGTTCTTC